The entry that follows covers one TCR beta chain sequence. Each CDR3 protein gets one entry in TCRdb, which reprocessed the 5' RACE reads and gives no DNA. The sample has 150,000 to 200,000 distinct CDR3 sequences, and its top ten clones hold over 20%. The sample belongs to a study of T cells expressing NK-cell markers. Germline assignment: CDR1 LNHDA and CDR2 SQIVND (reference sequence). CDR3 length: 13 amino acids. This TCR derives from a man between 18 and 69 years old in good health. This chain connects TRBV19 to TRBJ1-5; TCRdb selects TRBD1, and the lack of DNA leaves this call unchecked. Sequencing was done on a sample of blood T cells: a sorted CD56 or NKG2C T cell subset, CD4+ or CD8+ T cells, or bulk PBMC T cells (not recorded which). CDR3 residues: CASSTLHGEPQHF.